Following are 6 T cell receptor beta chains from one sample sequenced in a study of cytomegalovirus exposure and HLA in healthy donors. The primer mix had 60 Vbeta and 13 Jbeta primers. Assay used: immunoSEQ multiplex PCR; TCRdb lists only in-frame clones, some missing. The sample lists 100,000 to 150,000 clones; over 75% were seen once. The specimen sequenced was PBMCs. These receptor sequences come from a woman in her late teens or twenties in good health and CMV-seronegative.

V and J are TRBV12-5 and TRBJ1-1; TRBD1 is a possible D gene (6 bases). The CDR3 sequence is 14 residues long. Trimming cost V 3 bases and J 2 bases, with 10 bases left between them. In germline, CDR1 is LGHNT, CDR2 FRNRAP. The CDR3 DNA sequence: TGTGCTAGTGGTTTAGGGGGATATAACACTGAAGCTTTCTTT. Translating it yields CASGLGGYNTEAFF.

The chain joins TRBV12-5 to TRBJ2-1, with TRBD2 matching 10 bases. The germline CDR1 and CDR2 sequences are LGHNT and FRNRAP. This CDR3 contains 18 residues. Germline trimming cut 7 bases from V and 12 bases from J; bases unmatched to any gene: 24. The CDR3 reads CASAPGASGGFEALGQFF. The CDR3 DNA follows: TGTGCTAGTGCCCCCGGGGCTAGCGGGGGCTTCGAGGCGTTGGGGCAGTTCTTC.

This rearrangement joins TRBV19 to TRBJ1-1; unclear D gene. The CDR3 extends over 15 amino acids. Germline-derived CDR1 and CDR2 are LNHDA and SQIVND (reference sequence). Trimming stripped 5 bases from V and 0 bases from J, with 13 bases between. CDR3 nucleotides: TGTGCCAGTAGTCGAGCCCAGGTTTTGAACACTGAAGCTTTCTTT. Translation gives CASSRAQVLNTEAFF. Variable domain in full (rest from reference TRBV19 and TRBJ1-1): DGGITQSPKYLFRKEGQNVTLSCEQNLNHDAMYWYRQDPGQGLRLIYYSQIVNDFQKGDIAEGYSVSREKKESFPLTVTSAQKNPTAFYLCASSRAQVLNTEAFFGQGTRLTVV.

The chain links TRBV27 to TRBJ1-1, with 8 bases fitting TRBD1. Looked up from germline, CDR1 is MNHEY and CDR2 is SMNVEV (reference sequence). V was pared by 6 bases and J by 5 bases, with 2 bases of the junction left unmatched. The CDR3 loop spans 12 amino acids. The CDR3 spells CASSRGQTEAFF. The CDR3 coding sequence is TGTGCCAGCAGCAGGGGGCAAACTGAAGCTTTCTTT.

This clone occurred once. CDR3 DNA: TGTGCCAGCAGCGTACTAGGGGTAACCGGGGAGCTGTTTTTT. This gives the protein CASSVLGVTGELFF. The chain employs TRBV9 and TRBJ2-2, with a weak D call TRBD1 (5 bases). With 1 base removed from V and 5 bases from J, the gap between germline ends came to 9 bases. In germline, CDR1 is SGDLS, CDR2 YYNGEE. The CDR3 totals 14 residues.

The chain is built from TRBV30 and TRBJ1-2; TRBD1 might be the D (5 bases). The CDR3 contains 13 residues. V shed 7 bases and J shed 2 bases, with 14 bases lying between them. The germline CDR1 and CDR2 sequences are GTSNPN and SVGIG (reference sequence). CDR3 amino acids: CASPPTDNYGYTF. CDR3 in DNA: TGTGCCTCGCCTCCGACAGACAACTATGGCTACACCTTC.